Each of the 11 T cell receptor beta chains below was sequenced from the same sample in a study of OX40 agonist ivuxolimab in advanced cancers. The assay was immunoSEQ multiplex PCR, and TCRdb's table has in-frame clones only and misses some. The sample yields tens of thousands of clones, 85% to 95% seen once. Sample: CD4+ or CD8+ T cells sorted from blood, taken in a trial of the OX40 agonist ivuxolimab. The receptors shown here come from an adult with an advanced solid tumor such as melanoma, head and neck, liver or kidney cancer.

The chain joins TRBV2 to TRBJ2-3; 9 bases fit TRBD2. This CDR3 has 16 amino acids. Looked up from germline, CDR1 is SNHLY and CDR2 is FYNNEI. V lost 6 bases, J lost 3 bases, and 10 bases stayed unmatched. CDR3 in DNA: TGTGCCAGCAGATCTGCGGGAGGGCTCGATACAGATACGCAGTATTTT. Translated: CASRSAGGLDTDTQYF.

This chain links TRBV7-9 with TRBJ2-3; 9 bases are shared with TRBD2. This CDR3 comprises 17 residues. Trimming removed 5 bases from V and 5 bases from J; junction bases left unmatched: 14. CDR1 is SEHNR and CDR2 is FQNEAQ in the germline V gene (reference sequence). The CDR3 DNA follows: TGTGCCAGCAGCCGCGGATGGGGACTAGCAAACCAAGATACGCAGTATTTT. Its protein product is CASSRGWGLANQDTQYF.

The chain recombines TRBV27 with TRBJ2-7, with a weak D call TRBD1 (5 bases). Germline V gene data show CDR1 as MNHEY and CDR2 as SMNVEV (reference sequence). V was trimmed by 1 base and J by 1 base, leaving 11 bases between them. This CDR3 has 15 amino acids. This CDR3 is CASSLLARVSYEQYF. The CDR3, as DNA: TGTGCCAGCAGTTTATTGGCCAGGGTATCCTACGAGCAGTACTTC.

The gene calls are TRBV18 and TRBJ2-1; tentatively, D is TRBD2 (5 bases). Germline CDR1 KGHSH, CDR2 LQKENI. V gave up 1 base and J gave up 5 bases, with 9 bases separating them. The CDR3 consists of 14 residues. The CDR3 reads CASSPRHGDNEQFF. DNA for the CDR3: TGTGCCAGCTCACCACGCCACGGGGACAATGAGCAGTTCTTC.

The V gene is TRBV9, the J gene TRBJ2-7, with 7 positions matching TRBD2. Trimming cost V 4 bases and J 6 bases; bases outside gene matches: 7. Looked up from germline, CDR1 is SGDLS and CDR2 is YYNGEE. CDR3 length: 13 residues. The CDR3: CASSTGGVAEQYF. The CDR3 coding sequence is TGTGCCAGCAGCACTGGGGGGGTCGCCGAGCAGTACTTC.

The gene calls are TRBV30 and TRBJ2-3, with D possibly being TRBD2 (6 bases). V lost 2 bases and J 0 bases, leaving 12 bases between the germline ends. This CDR3 contains 15 residues. Germline lookup yields CDR1 GTSNPN and CDR2 SVGIG (reference sequence). The CDR3 bases are TGTGCCTGGAGTAGCCTAGCGATAAGCACAGATACGCAGTATTTT. Encoded protein: CAWSSLAISTDTQYF.

The chain recombines TRBV28 with TRBJ2-5; tentatively, D is TRBD2 (5 bases). The germline V gene has CDR1 MDHEN and CDR2 SYDVKM. The ends were cut back, 9 bases at V and 1 base at J, with 15 bases in the middle. The CDR3 contains 14 residues. The CDR3 is CASIRAGGQETQYF. The CDR3 DNA follows: TGTGCCAGTATTCGTGCGGGCGGCCAAGAGACCCAGTACTTC.

In this sample, this clone turned up a few times. The chain has TRBV5-1 and TRBJ2-7; the D gene is possibly TRBD1 (5 bases). Germline CDR1 is SGHRS and CDR2 is YFSETQ. V was cut by 5 bases and J by 6 bases, with 9 bases left in between. The CDR3 has 11 residues. CDR3 sequence: CASSEGAEQYF. In DNA form, the CDR3 reads TGCGCCAGCAGTGAAGGGGCCGAGCAGTACTTC.

The rearrangement links TRBV19 to TRBJ2-1; TRBD2 agrees at 7 bases. CDR1 is LNHDA and CDR2 is SQIVND in the germline V gene (reference sequence). The J segment lost 0 bases and the V segment lost 3 bases, leaving 2 bases of the junction unmatched. This CDR3 contains 15 residues. CDR3 DNA sequence: TGTGCCAGTAGTATGGGCGGGAGCTCCTACAATGAGCAGTTCTTC. Translated, it gives CASSMGGSSYNEQFF.

This clone was seen only a few times. V gene TRBV6-4 combines with J gene TRBJ2-3; TRBD2 might be the D (6 bases). From germline, CDR1 is MRHNA and CDR2 SNTAGT. The length of the CDR3 is 14 residues. Between the trimmed V and J ends, which lost 2 bases and 4 bases, there was a span of 10 bases. The CDR3 DNA sequence: TGTGCCAGCAGTGACAGTTGGGGGGCAGATACGCAGTATTTT. Its translation is CASSDSWGADTQYF.

The V gene is TRBV30, the J gene TRBJ1-2, with TRBD1 matching over 10 bases. The ends lost 8 bases at V and 6 bases at J; junction bases unmatched: 15. The CDR3 sequence is 15 residues long. The V gene's germline CDR1 is GTSNPN and CDR2 SVGIG (reference sequence). The CDR3 DNA is TGTGCCAGTACTCCGGGACAGGGGCCTCTGAATGGCTACACCTTC. Amino acid sequence: CASTPGQGPLNGYTF. Variable domain in full (rest from reference TRBV30 and TRBJ1-2): SQTIHQWPATLVQPVGSPLSLECTVEGTSNPNLYWYRQAAGRGLQLLFYSVGIGQISSEVPQNLSASRPQDRQFILSSKKLLLSDSGFYLCASTPGQGPLNGYTFGSGTRLTVV.